One and the same sample provided the 3 T cell receptor beta chains below, sequenced in a study of monozygotic twins with inflammatory bowel disease. TCRdb reprocessed the 5' RACE reads and stores each CDR3 protein as one record, lacking DNA. Seen in this sample are 330,000 or so distinct CDR3 sequences; the ten most common clones hold around 2%. The sequenced sample consisted of blood. Every receptor here comes from a human donor with ulcerative colitis or Crohn's disease, or a healthy co-twin of an affected twin (not recorded which).

J is TRBJ1-2 and V is TRBV9; the D call of TRBD1 rests on TCRdb alone, since no DNA is present to check it. CDR3 size: 15 residues. Germline CDR1 SGDLS, CDR2 YYNGEE. Here the CDR3 reads CASRTRDTLNYGYTF.

The V gene is TRBV20-1, the J gene TRBJ1-1. CDR3 length: 14 amino acids. Per the germline V gene, CDR1 is DFQATT and CDR2 is SNEGSKA (reference sequence). CDR3 sequence reads: CSAFNSALNTEAFF.

The gene calls are TRBV12-3 or TRBV12-4 and TRBJ2-5; without DNA, the TCRdb call of TRBD1 cannot be checked. This CDR3 contains 13 residues. The CDR3 sequence: CASSYGRVETQYF.